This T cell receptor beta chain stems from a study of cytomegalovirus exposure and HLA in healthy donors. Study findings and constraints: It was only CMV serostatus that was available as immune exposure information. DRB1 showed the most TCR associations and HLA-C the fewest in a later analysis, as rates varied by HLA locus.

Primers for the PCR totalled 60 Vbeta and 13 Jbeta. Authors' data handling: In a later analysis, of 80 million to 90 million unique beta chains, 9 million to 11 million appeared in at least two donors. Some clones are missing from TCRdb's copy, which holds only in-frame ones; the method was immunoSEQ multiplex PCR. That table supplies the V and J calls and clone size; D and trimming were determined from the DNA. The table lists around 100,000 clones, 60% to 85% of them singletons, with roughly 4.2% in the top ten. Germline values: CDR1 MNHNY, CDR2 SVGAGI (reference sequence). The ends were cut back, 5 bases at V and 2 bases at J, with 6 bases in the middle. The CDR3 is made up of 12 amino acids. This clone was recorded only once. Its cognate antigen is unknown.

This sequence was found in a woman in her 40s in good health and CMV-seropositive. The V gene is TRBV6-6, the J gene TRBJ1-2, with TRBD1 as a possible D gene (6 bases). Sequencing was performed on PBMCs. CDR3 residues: CASSTGNYGYTF. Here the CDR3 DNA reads TGTGCCAGCAGTACAGGGAACTATGGCTACACCTTC.